This T cell receptor (beta chain) was identified during a study of T cell responses to AZD1222 COVID-19 vaccine. This CDR3 is built from 15 residues. J was trimmed by 10 bases and V by 0 bases; bases with no gene match: 11. In germline, CDR1 is GTSNPN, CDR2 SVGIG (reference sequence). Profiled with immunoSEQ multiplex PCR; TCRdb holds only in-frame clones, not every one. The data contain 86,000 or so clones, about 90% of them seen just once; the ten biggest clones take up less than 8.5%. This receptor was obtained from an adult who received the AZD1222 COVID-19 vaccine. The input for sequencing was peripheral blood, taken 28 days after the second AZD1222 dose. J is TRBJ1-4 and V is TRBV30; 7 bases map to TRBD1. CDR3 nucleotides: TGTGCCTGGAGTGTACAGGGGACTCCTCTGGGAAAACTGTTTTTT. This sequence encodes CAWSVQGTPLGKLFF.